Listed below are T cell receptor beta chains from one sample, sequenced in a study of blood T cell repertoires in COVID-19. Using immunoSEQ multiplex PCR, the repertoire was profiled, and TCRdb retains in-frame clones only, with some absent. The table lists 210,000 or so clones, approximately 82% of them singletons. Sequenced: peripheral blood. These receptors came from a woman in her thirties or forties with acute or convalescent COVID-19. Both conserved end residues are trimmed from each CDR3. Fields, in order: V gene, J gene, CDR3 protein.

TRBV15,TRBJ1-1,ATSREQVGRGAF
TRBV30,TRBJ2-1,AWSVISYNEQF
TRBV24-1,TRBJ2-7,ATSDPGLAGGLN
TRBV6-2/TRBV6-3,TRBJ2-5,ASSWGTSGIGTQY
TRBV19,TRBJ1-5,ASSPKGGNQPQH
TRBV18,TRBJ2-1,ASSPRTDYNEQF
TRBV7-7,TRBJ2-3,ASSGGGTSGSGNTQY
TRBV11-1,TRBJ2-1,ASSLQGQGKNEQF
TRBV6-1,TRBJ2-2,ASRSTGELF
TRBV11-3,TRBJ1-5,ASSSPRKGYNQPQH
TRBV6-5,TRBJ1-2,ASSARTGLGYT
TRBV4-1,TRBJ1-2,ASSSSGTGGYGYT
TRBV4-1,TRBJ2-2,ASSQNTGTIEYTGELF
TRBV15,TRBJ1-2,ATSRDGGQDYGYT
TRBV5-1,TRBJ1-1,ASSRQANTEAF
TRBV11-2,TRBJ2-7,ASSLSTSGPLEQY
TRBV18,TRBJ1-5,ASSTGGTGLNQPQH
TRBV19,TRBJ2-2,ASSITGTNTGELF
TRBV5-6,TRBJ2-7,ASSLTSLSYEQY
TRBV9,TRBJ2-2,ASSWSSGGSGELF
TRBV29-1,TRBJ1-2,SVEDLVMGSGTPRDYGYGYT
TRBV7-6,TRBJ2-7,ASSSTGTGPYEQY
TRBV2,TRBJ1-2,ASSDEGAGYGYT
TRBV4-1,TRBJ1-3,ASSRGGTGNTIY
TRBV27,TRBJ2-1,ASSYRTGTYNEQF
TRBV2,TRBJ1-1,ASRTGQTNTEAF
TRBV7-8,TRBJ1-3,ASTAEGTAGNTIY
TRBV5-1,TRBJ1-1,ASSLDSRGTEAF
TRBV7-8,TRBJ2-3,ASSSADTQY
TRBV6-6,TRBJ2-7,ASSYPEGFNEQY
TRBV28,TRBJ2-7,ASSLGAQPSYEQY
TRBV2,TRBJ1-6,ASSEAQVYNSPLH
TRBV11-2,TRBJ2-4,ASSLGRPGLAGLNIQY
TRBV2,TRBJ1-2,ASSPSPNYGYT
TRBV21-1,TRBJ2-1,ASSKKRGCGGEGPNNEQF
TRBV7-2,TRBJ2-2,ASSRDYSGTGELF
TRBV15,TRBJ2-7,ATSRPGLAGGSYEQY
TRBV6-5,TRBJ2-6,ASSYRGTGANVLT
TRBV28,TRBJ1-1,ASSPGTGRSEAF
TRBV5-6,TRBJ1-5,ASSLFGFRQPQH
TRBV11-1,TRBJ2-1,ASSDRDTYNEQF
TRBV6-5,TRBJ1-5,ASTGTGEKQPQH
TRBV19,TRBJ1-2,ASSMSSLANYGYT
TRBV14,TRBJ2-1,ASSQELGLAGGSNEQF
TRBV6-4,TRBJ1-2,ASSEGTGAFYGYT